This TCR beta chain emerged from a study of blood T cell repertoires in COVID-19. The junction had 17 bases not matched to a gene; V was cut back by 4 bases and J by 0 bases. Looked up from germline, CDR1 is SGHRS and CDR2 is YFSETQ. The CDR3 length is 21 residues. The authors' processing: The authors estimated nucleated cell counts from reference gene primer amplification. Libraries were prepared by immunoSEQ multiplex PCR; TCRdb keeps only in-frame clonotypes and omits some of them. That table is the source of V, J and clone size, and D and trimming were worked out from the DNA. Of some 250,000 clones in the sample, approximately 91% were seen once.

The rearrangement joins TRBV5-1 to TRBJ2-6; TRBD1 agrees at 9 bases. The material sequenced was PBMCs or T cells enriched from blood (not recorded which). The source of this sequence is a woman between 40 and 55 years old with acute COVID-19. Here the CDR3 DNA reads TGCGCCAGCAGCCCCGGGACAGGGCGACTATATAGTTTCTCTGGGGCCAACGTCCTGACTTTC. Encoded protein: CASSPGTGRLYSFSGANVLTF.